This T cell receptor (beta chain) was recovered during a study of blood T cell repertoires in COVID-19. Background on the study: PBMCs, B-cell-depleted T cells, or T cells provided the cDNA or gDNA that made up the material.

Germline-derived CDR1 and CDR2 are SGHNT and YENEEA. Between the trimmed V and J ends, which lost 2 bases and 0 bases, there was a span of 13 bases. CDR3 size: 17 residues. Residents of over 20 US areas, aged roughly 18 to 89 years, made up the participants. In the authors' methods: Nucleated cell number was recorded as an estimate derived from reference gene primer amplification. The data were produced by immunoSEQ multiplex PCR, yet TCRdb's version contains in-frame clones alone and is incomplete. The DNA gave D and trimming, while V, J and clone size come from that table. The sample gives under 200,000 clones, around 80% of which show up once; approximately 7.3% is in the top ten.

The chain combines TRBV11-3 with TRBJ2-2; tentatively, D is TRBD2 (6 bases). This receptor was identified in a man in his fifties or sixties who had recovered from COVID-19. Sequencing used PBMCs or T cells enriched from blood (not recorded which). The CDR3 here is CASSLSWGDSNTGELFF. The CDR3 DNA reads as TGTGCCAGCAGCTTAAGCTGGGGGGATTCGAACACCGGGGAGCTGTTTTTT.